This record concerns one T cell receptor beta chain sequence. The table lists this clonotype with many counts. Its antigen is not yet known. Base quality data are lacking; no much larger clone is found one base away. This sample is drawn from a study of T cells in Graves' hyperthyroidism and ophthalmopathy (dated by TCRdb to the late 2010s). For the wider study: Peripheral blood was sampled at the time of initial diagnosis, prior to any treatment. To identify TCR V-J signatures that set the groups apart, the researchers used a discovery cohort of about a hundred patients, made up of roughly 40 with Graves' ophthalmopathy and 57 with stable Graves' hyperthyroidism. Whether ophthalmopathy could be predicted prospectively was tested in an independent validation cohort made up of 18 to 20 hyperthyroidism patients plus 17 patients who later progressed to ophthalmopathy. The 100 discovery patients were randomly divided into training and test sets at a 7:3 ratio. In addition, the study compared T-cell repertoires in thyroid tissue and in blood from several Graves' hyperthyroidism patients. After blood sampling, hyperthyroidism patients were treated with methimazole at a starting dose of 30 mg daily, and ophthalmopathy patients were treated with high-dose intravenous methylprednisolone. According to the paper, TCR Vbeta CDR3 sequencing was carried out on about 140 peripheral blood samples, which came from some 41 ophthalmopathy, approximately 78 hyperthyroidism and roughly 17 progressor patients. Paper-wide results and their limitations: In validation, progression to ophthalmopathy was predicted by the model with around 71% sensitivity and nearly 75% specificity, a median of around 5.9 months before onset. A model built on a 13 V-J signature distinguished ophthalmopathy from stable hyperthyroidism, reaching around 87% sensitivity and around 82% specificity in cross-validation and 80%/75% in testing. No statistical method was used to fix the sample size in advance, and group allocation was not hidden from the investigators. Most expanded thyroid clonotypes (frequency above 0.001) were also detected in blood, suggesting blood repertoires may reflect thyroid immune responses.

TCR beta CDR3 regions were amplified from RNA transcripts. The first round of RT-PCR for the TCR CDR3 was performed with the HTBI primer set and the Qiagen OneStep RT-PCR kit. Libraries were constructed in a second round of multiplex PCR, after which size selection and purification were carried out. Paired-end sequencing of the libraries was performed with 100 bp reads on an Illumina HiSeq2000. From the authors' description of their analysis: SOAPnuke was used to process the raw data, removing reads that contained adapters or uncalled bases, had a mean Phred below 15, or lacked an exact match to the constant primer or identifier. COPE v1.2.5 was used to merge the high-quality paired reads, and each unique nucleotide sequence was defined as a clonotype. Clonotypes were aligned to IMGT TRBV, TRBD and TRBJ reference segments using MiTCR v1.1. The analysis included only V-J combinations with a frequency above 0.0001, which together covered over 98% of the repertoires. The TCS score was defined as F50 (clonal expansion) divided by E x V (chaos), with BLOSUM62-based TCRdist calculated between CDR3 peptides within each V-J. Welch's t-statistics and random forest reduced roughly 530 V-J features to 10 to 15, which were used in a naive Bayes classifier (R e1071). The public reads were run again by TCRdb, first through fastp at Q25 and then through MiXCR, and only productive beta chains were kept. Under each unique CDR3 protein, matching rows form one entry showing the most common genes and DNA. The V and J calls were not made by the authors but by TCRdb's processing. This sample lists fewer than 900,000 distinct CDR3 sequences; around 20% were detected once. The ten most abundant clones make up 16% of the sample.

Hyperthyroidism patients were newly diagnosed, had a disease duration of under 2 months, and were aged 18 to 65 years. Any patient with an uncontrolled infection, another autoimmune disease, pregnancy or lactation was excluded. Diagnoses were based on clinical symptoms, serum thyroxine and TRAb, thyroid ultrasound and orbital computed tomography. Blood from progressor patients was collected at the time of first diagnosis with hyperthyroidism, before any ophthalmopathy symptoms had appeared. PBMCs were separated from under 11 ml of fresh peripheral blood using Ficoll-Paque density gradient centrifugation. Progressor patients were initially diagnosed with Graves' hyperthyroidism and developed ophthalmopathy during follow-up. Total RNA was extracted with Trizol reagent, and quality was checked on an Agilent 2100 Bioanalyzer. From its cysteine to its phenylalanine, the CDR3 spans 13 amino acids. The DNA shown is the 39-base CDR3, in frame from base 1. CDR1 and CDR2, per the germline V gene, are SGHDT and YYEEEE. V loses 2 bases of germline sequence and J loses 3 bases, and the interval between the two ends is 8 bases.

Sequencing input: blood. The rearrangement joined TRBV5-6 to TRBJ1-1, with the identity of the D gene unclear. The clonotype originates from a woman in her forties or fifties with Graves' hyperthyroidism that later progressed to Graves' ophthalmopathy. The CDR3: CASSLNKYTEAFF. The nucleotide sequence is given as TGTGCCAGCAGCTTAAACAAATACACTGAAGCTTTCTTT.